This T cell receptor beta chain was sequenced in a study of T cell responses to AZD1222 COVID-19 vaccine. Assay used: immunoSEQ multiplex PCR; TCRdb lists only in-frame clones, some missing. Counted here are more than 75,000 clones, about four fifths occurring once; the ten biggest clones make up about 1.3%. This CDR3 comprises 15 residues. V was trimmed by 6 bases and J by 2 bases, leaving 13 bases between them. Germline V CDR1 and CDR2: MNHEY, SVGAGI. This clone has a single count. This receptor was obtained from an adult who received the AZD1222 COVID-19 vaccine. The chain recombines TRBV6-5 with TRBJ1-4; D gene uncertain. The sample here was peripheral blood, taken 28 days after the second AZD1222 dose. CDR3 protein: CASSYNPGTNEKLFF. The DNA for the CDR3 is TGTGCCAGCAGCTATAACCCTGGGACTAATGAAAAACTGTTTTTT.